The 13 T cell receptor beta chains reported below all come from one sample, sequenced in a study of CD8+CD57+ T cells in acquired aplastic anemia. The template used for profiling TCR beta VDJ and CDR3 was genomic DNA. TCRdb fed the reads into MiXCR, producing one record per CDR3 protein. The sample gives around 150,000 distinct CDR3 sequences, around 48% of which show up once; roughly 3.1% is in the top ten. Flow cytometry had shown expanded CD8+CD57+ cells in the patients chosen for sequencing. The specimen sequenced was sorted CD4+, CD8+, or CD8+CD57+ T cells (not recorded which) from PBMCs. The receptors were sampled from a human donor with aplastic anemia.

The sample holds one count of this clonotype. At one boundary the junction diverges from the germline segment, which might be a read error. The V call is TRBV20-1, the J call TRBJ1-6; D not resolved. This CDR3 is built from 12 residues. Germline assignment: CDR1 DFQATT and CDR2 SNEGSKA (reference sequence). CDR3 in amino acids: CGATGQNSPLHF. The CDR3 DNA follows: TGCGGTGCTACCGGCCAAAATTCACCCCTCCACTTT.

Many counts were recorded for this clonotype. This sequence joins TRBV7-2 and TRBJ1-2; unclear D gene. The CDR3 has 13 amino acids. The germline CDR1 and CDR2 sequences are SGHTA and FQGNSA. Trimming cost V 4 bases and J 7 bases, with 13 bases left between them. The CDR3 DNA follows: TGTGCCAGCAGCTCGGGTGATGATTTTGGCTACACCTTC. Protein sequence: CASSSGDDFGYTF.

The rearrangement links TRBV20-1 to TRBJ2-2; D may be TRBD1 (6 bases). Germline loops: CDR1 DFQATT, CDR2 SNEGSKA (reference sequence). The CDR3 spans 14 residues. V was trimmed by 2 bases and J by 3 bases, leaving 10 bases between them. This chain's CDR3 is CSARPTGYTGELFF. The CDR3 region has the DNA TGCAGTGCTAGACCGACAGGCTACACCGGGGAGCTGTTTTTT.

This sequence joins TRBV7-2 and TRBJ1-2; no definite D call. Germline V gene lookup returns CDR1 SGHTA and CDR2 FQGNSA. There are 12 residues in the CDR3. Trimming stripped 5 bases from V and 5 bases from J, with 9 bases between. The CDR3 nucleotides are TGTGCCAGCAGCCCTTACCAATATGGCTACACCTTC. Translating gives CASSPYQYGYTF.

V is TRBV7-2 and J is TRBJ2-3; D is perhaps TRBD2 (5 bases). The CDR3 is made up of 14 amino acids. Trimming left V 3 bases short and J 7 bases short, with 14 bases between. CDR1 and CDR2 (germline): SGHTA, FQGNSA. The CDR3 DNA follows: TGTGCCAGCAGCTTGGCGCAATCGGGAAATACGCAGTATTTT. It translates to CASSLAQSGNTQYF. Supplemented by reference TRBV7-2 and TRBJ2-3, the full variable domain reads GAGVSQSPSNKVTEKGKDVELRCDPISGHTALYWYRQSLGQGLEFLIYFQGNSAPDKSGLPSDRFSAERTGGSVSTLTIQRTQQEDSAVYLCASSLAQSGNTQYFGPGTRLTVL.

This clonotype was seen many times. The chain couples TRBV19 to TRBJ2-1; D gene uncertain. Per germline, CDR1 LNHDA and CDR2 SQIVND (reference sequence). The CDR3 sequence is 11 residues long. V was cut by 5 bases and J by 8 bases, with 7 bases left in between. CDR3 DNA sequence: TGTGCCAGTAGTCTAAACCATGAGCAGTTCTTC. Its translation is CASSLNHEQFF. The full variable domain, its missing parts supplied by reference TRBV19 and TRBJ2-1, is DGGITQSPKYLFRKEGQNVTLSCEQNLNHDAMYWYRQDPGQGLRLIYYSQIVNDFQKGDIAEGYSVSREKKESFPLTVTSAQKNPTAFYLCASSLNHEQFFGPGTRLTVL.

This clonotype was observed many times. This may come from a read error, since a much larger clone is one base off. The chain is built from TRBV7-8 and TRBJ2-2; D is uncertain. The CDR3 runs 12 residues. Germline V CDR1 and CDR2: SGHVS, FQNEAQ. CDR3: CACSLGRGELFF. The CDR3 coding sequence is TGTGCCTGCAGCTTAGGGCGCGGGGAGCTGTTTTTT.

The rearrangement links TRBV18 to TRBJ1-6, with 8 nucleotides matching TRBD1. With V trimmed by 4 bases and J by 7 bases, 3 bases remained unmatched. The CDR3 is 14 residues long. CDR1 and CDR2 from the germline V gene are KGHSH and LQKENI. The CDR3, as DNA: TGTGCCAGCTCACTGGACAGGGTAAATTCACCCCTCCACTTT. Protein product: CASSLDRVNSPLHF.

This clonotype was observed many times. This sequence joins TRBV6-4 and TRBJ2-7; no reliable D call. CDR1 and CDR2 from the germline V gene are MRHNA and SNTAGT. This CDR3 spans 16 amino acids. V lost 1 base, J lost 1 base, and 14 bases lay in between. Here the CDR3 reads CASSDFHPDLSYEQYF. The CDR3 DNA reads as TGTGCCAGCAGTGACTTCCACCCGGACCTATCCTACGAGCAGTACTTC.

The chain links TRBV24-1 to TRBJ1-5; tentatively, D is TRBD1 (6 bases). CDR3 length: 14 amino acids. The germline V gene encodes CDR1 KGHDR and CDR2 SFDVKD. Trimming left V 3 bases short and J 7 bases short, with 12 bases between. The CDR3 sequence is CATSDPGVGQPQHF. CDR3 DNA: TGTGCCACCAGTGATCCAGGGGTAGGGCAGCCCCAGCATTTT.

The J gene is TRBJ1-2, the V gene TRBV19; D not certain. V lost 1 base to trimming and J lost 0 bases, with 9 bases between them. This CDR3 is built from 15 residues. CDR1 is LNHDA, CDR2 SQIVND, per germline (reference sequence). The CDR3 nucleotides are TGTGCCAGTAGTATAGGGGCGGAAACTAACTATGGCTACACCTTC. It yields the protein CASSIGAETNYGYTF. The variable domain in full, completed from reference TRBV19 and TRBJ1-2, reads DGGITQSPKYLFRKEGQNVTLSCEQNLNHDAMYWYRQDPGQGLRLIYYSQIVNDFQKGDIAEGYSVSREKKESFPLTVTSAQKNPTAFYLCASSIGAETNYGYTFGSGTRLTVV.

The rearrangement joins TRBV20-1 to TRBJ2-1; D is uncertain. Trimming took off 5 bases at V and 0 bases at J, with 17 bases between the two ends. Looked up from germline, CDR1 is DFQATT and CDR2 is SNEGSKA (reference sequence). The CDR3 totals 16 residues. The CDR3 protein is CSAGTYFDSSYNEQFF. The CDR3, as DNA: TGCAGTGCTGGAACTTACTTCGATAGCTCCTACAATGAGCAGTTCTTC.

This clonotype was detected many times. This sequence joins TRBV29-1 and TRBJ1-1; perhaps TRBD1 as D (5 bases). V was trimmed by 3 bases and J by 3 bases, leaving 11 bases between them. The CDR3 length is 13 residues. Germline V lookup: CDR1 SQVTM, CDR2 ANQGSEA. Written as DNA, the CDR3 is TGCAGCGTTGATTCAGGGAGGGACACTGAAGCTTTCTTT. Translation gives CSVDSGRDTEAFF. Full variable domain (outside the CDR3, taken from reference TRBV29-1 and TRBJ1-1): SAVISQKPSRDICQRGTSLTIQCQVDSQVTMMFWYRQQPGQSLTLIATANQGSEATYESGFVIDKFPISRPNLTFSTLTVSNMSPEDSSIYLCSVDSGRDTEAFFGQGTRLTVV.